A selection of T cell receptor beta chains follows, all from one sample in a study of shared clonotypes between healthy human individuals. Repertoires were generated with immunoSEQ multiplex PCR, while TCRdb's copy carries only in-frame clones and drops some. This sample yields about 380,000 clones, of which about 96% are seen a single time; around 0.3% belongs to the top ten. The sample was memory CD8+ T cells sorted from blood. All receptors derive from a man under 40 in good health. Both conserved end residues are part of each CDR3. The D gene is left open where the match is weak. Size is stated for part of the rows, as once, few or many counts, or as a class when the clone is expanded.

cdr3_length	d_call	j_call	v_call	clone_size	cdr3_nt	cdr3_aa
14	NA	TRBJ2-1	TRBV14	NA	TGTGCCAGCAGCCAAGTTGGGGGCTGGGATGAGCAGTTCTTC	CASSQVGGWDEQFF
16	NA	TRBJ2-2	TRBV7-3	NA	TGTGCCAGCAGCTTATTTGGGGCTACGAACACCGGGGAGCTGTTTTTT	CASSLFGATNTGELFF
16	TRBD1	TRBJ2-5	TRBV9	NA	TGTGCCAGCAGCGTGTCCACAGGGGTTGGGGGAGAGACCCAGTACTTC	CASSVSTGVGGETQYF
12	NA	TRBJ2-7	TRBV11-2	NA	TGTGCCAGCAGCTTAGTGCCTCACGAGCAGTACTTC	CASSLVPHEQYF
14	TRBD2	TRBJ2-3	TRBV30	NA	TGTGCCTGGAGTGGGGGGACTACCACAGATACGCAGTATTTT	CAWSGGTTTDTQYF
16	TRBD2	TRBJ2-7	TRBV10-3	NA	TGTGCCATCGGACTAGCGGGAGATCGGTTGCCCTACGAGCAGTACTTC	CAIGLAGDRLPYEQYF
14	TRBD1	TRBJ2-7	TRBV9	NA	TGTGCCAGCAGCATAGGACAGGGGTCCTACGAGCAGTACTTC	CASSIGQGSYEQYF
14	NA	TRBJ2-1	TRBV2	NA	TGTGCCAGCAGTAAGGAGAGCTCCTACAATGAGCAGTTCTTC	CASSKESSYNEQFF
15	TRBD1	TRBJ2-5	TRBV10-3	NA	TGTGCCATCAGTGAAAGGACAGGGGCAGTGGAGACCCAGTACTTC	CAISERTGAVETQYF
13	NA	TRBJ1-2	TRBV2	once	TGTGCCAGCAGTGGGGAGGTATACTATGGCTACACCTTC	CASSGEVYYGYTF
15	NA	TRBJ2-2	TRBV2	NA	TGTGCCAGCAGTTTCTACAGGGTAGGCACCGGGGAGCTGTTTTTT	CASSFYRVGTGELFF
15	TRBD1	TRBJ1-2	TRBV25-1	NA	TGTGCCAGCAGTGCCGGGGACAGGGGTGTTGATGGCTACACCTTC	CASSAGDRGVDGYTF
13	TRBD1	TRBJ1-5	TRBV6-1	NA	TGTGCCAGCAGACGGACAGGGAACCAGCCCCAGCATTTT	CASRRTGNQPQHF
11	NA	TRBJ2-1	TRBV30	NA	TGTGCCTGGAGTCATGTGGCTGAGCAGTTCTTC	CAWSHVAEQFF
16	NA	TRBJ2-2	TRBV27	NA	TGTGCCACGCGAAATGGTAGGGGGGTCCCCACCGGGGAGCTGTTTTTT	CATRNGRGVPTGELFF
16	TRBD1	TRBJ2-7	TRBV7-2	once	TGTGCCAGCAGCGTCCGGGACAGGGGGCTCTCCTACGAGCAGTACTTC	CASSVRDRGLSYEQYF
15	TRBD1	TRBJ1-2	TRBV14	NA	TGTGCCAGCAGCCCTCAAAGGGGGCGGATGGGAGGCTACACCTTC	CASSPQRGRMGGYTF
13	NA	TRBJ1-1	TRBV9	NA	TGTGCCAGCAGCGTAGGGACGAACACTGAAGCTTTCTTT	CASSVGTNTEAFF
13	NA	TRBJ2-1	TRBV5-1	NA	TGCGCCAGCGGAGGACCCCCCTACAATGAGCAGTTCTTC	CASGGPPYNEQFF
15	NA	TRBJ2-3	TRBV5-6	NA	TGTGCCAGCAGCTTGTACTACAAACTGACAGATACGCAGTATTTT	CASSLYYKLTDTQYF
16	TRBD1	TRBJ1-3	TRBV28	NA	TGTGCCAGCAGTTTGCCACTCGGGACAGCTGGAAACACCATATATTTT	CASSLPLGTAGNTIYF
15	NA	TRBJ2-1	TRBV7-3	NA	TGTGCCAGCAGCTTAAGCAGGGGACCTTACAATGAGCAGTTCTTC	CASSLSRGPYNEQFF